Detailed here is one T cell receptor beta chain. The primer mix had 60 Vbeta and 13 Jbeta primers. Measured with immunoSEQ multiplex PCR; TCRdb has only the in-frame clones, and not every one. The data hold roughly 140,000 clones, with over 75% observed a single time. This specimen comes from a study of cytomegalovirus exposure and HLA in healthy donors. This CDR3 is built from 14 residues. Sequencing was carried out using PBMCs. This receptor was obtained from a male donor in good health and CMV-seronegative. The chain uses TRBV21-1 and TRBJ2-7; the tabulated D call, TRBD1, remains unverified against the DNA. TRBV21-1 is termed a pseudogene. Here the CDR3 reads CASSKVGDSYEQYF. The CDR3 DNA reads as TGTGCCAGCAGCAAAGTAGGGGACTCCTACGAGCAGTACTTC.